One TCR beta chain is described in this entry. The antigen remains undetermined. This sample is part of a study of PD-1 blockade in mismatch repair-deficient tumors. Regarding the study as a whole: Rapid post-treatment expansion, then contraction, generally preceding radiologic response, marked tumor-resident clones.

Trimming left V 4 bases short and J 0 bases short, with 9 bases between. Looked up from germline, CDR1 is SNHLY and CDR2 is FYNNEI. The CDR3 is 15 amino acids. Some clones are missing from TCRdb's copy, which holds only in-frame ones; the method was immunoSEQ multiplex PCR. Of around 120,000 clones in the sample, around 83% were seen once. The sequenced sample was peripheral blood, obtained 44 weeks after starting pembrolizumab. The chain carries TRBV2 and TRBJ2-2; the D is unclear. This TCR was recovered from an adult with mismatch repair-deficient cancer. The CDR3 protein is CASSVAATNTGELFF. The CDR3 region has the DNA TGTGCCAGCAGTGTGGCCGCCACGAACACCGGGGAGCTGTTTTTT.